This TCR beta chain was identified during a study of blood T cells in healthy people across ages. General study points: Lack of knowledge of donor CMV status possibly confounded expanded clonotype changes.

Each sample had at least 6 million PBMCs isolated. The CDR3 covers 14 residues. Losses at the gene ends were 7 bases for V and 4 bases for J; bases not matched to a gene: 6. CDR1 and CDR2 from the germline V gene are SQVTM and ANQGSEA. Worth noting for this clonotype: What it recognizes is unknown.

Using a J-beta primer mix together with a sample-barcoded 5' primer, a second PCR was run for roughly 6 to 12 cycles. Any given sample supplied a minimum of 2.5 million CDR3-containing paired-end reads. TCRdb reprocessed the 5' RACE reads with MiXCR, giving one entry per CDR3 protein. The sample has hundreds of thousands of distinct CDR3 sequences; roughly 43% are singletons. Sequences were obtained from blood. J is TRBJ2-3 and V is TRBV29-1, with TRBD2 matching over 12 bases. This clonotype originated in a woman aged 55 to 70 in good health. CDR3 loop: CSAMTSGSADTQYF. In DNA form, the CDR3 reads TGCAGCGCCATGACTAGCGGGAGTGCAGATACGCAGTATTTT.